This T cell receptor beta chain is drawn from a study of blood T cell repertoires in COVID-19. Study summary: The United States, Italy and Spain were the sources of the acute and convalescent COVID-19 samples. Nucleic acid was either cDNA or gDNA, and it came from T cells, B-cell-depleted T cells, or PBMCs.

The authors' processing: Estimates of nucleated cell counts were drawn from the amplification of reference gene primers. Measured with immunoSEQ multiplex PCR; TCRdb has only the in-frame clones, and not every one. D and trimming were read from the DNA, whereas the V and J calls and clone size are those reported in that table. The table has nearly 50,000 clones, about 85% seen once; the top ten hold 12% to 15%. V lost 3 bases, J lost 5 bases, and 10 bases lay in between. Germline V gives CDR1 KGHSH, CDR2 LQKENI. This CDR3 spans 13 amino acids. The TCR comes from a human donor in a cohort sampled during active COVID-19. This chain connects TRBV18 to TRBJ2-5; a weak D match, TRBD2 (6 bases). Source material: peripheral blood. The chain's CDR3 is CASSPGLAETQYF. The CDR3 DNA sequence: TGTGCCAGCTCACCGGGGCTAGCGGAGACCCAGTACTTC.